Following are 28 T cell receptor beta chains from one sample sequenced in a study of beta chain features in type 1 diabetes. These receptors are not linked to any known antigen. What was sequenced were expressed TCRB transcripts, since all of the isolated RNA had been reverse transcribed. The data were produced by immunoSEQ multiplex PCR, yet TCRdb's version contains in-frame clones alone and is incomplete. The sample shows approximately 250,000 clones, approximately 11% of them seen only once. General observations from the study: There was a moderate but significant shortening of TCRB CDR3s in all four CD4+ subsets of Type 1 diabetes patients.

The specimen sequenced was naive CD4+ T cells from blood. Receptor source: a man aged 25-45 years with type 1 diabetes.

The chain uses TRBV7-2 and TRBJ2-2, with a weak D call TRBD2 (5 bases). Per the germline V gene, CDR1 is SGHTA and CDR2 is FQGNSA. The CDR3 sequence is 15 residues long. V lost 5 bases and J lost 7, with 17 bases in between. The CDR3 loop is CASSLVWSRGGELFF. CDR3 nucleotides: TGTGCCAGCAGCCTTGTCTGGTCTCGGGGCGGGGAGCTGTTTTTT.

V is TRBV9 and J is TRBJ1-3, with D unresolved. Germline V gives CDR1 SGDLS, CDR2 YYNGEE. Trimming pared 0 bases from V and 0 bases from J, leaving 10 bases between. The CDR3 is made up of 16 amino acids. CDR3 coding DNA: TGTGCCAGCAGCGTAGGAGGGCCGAGCTCTGGAAACACCATATATTTT. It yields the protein CASSVGGPSSGNTIYF.

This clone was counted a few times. The CDR3 DNA sequence: TGTGCCAGCAGCCCTCCGGGGTTGGGAATGAACACTGAAGCTTTCTTT. Translation: CASSPPGLGMNTEAFF. This sequence joins TRBV9 and TRBJ1-1; D not certain. Germline CDR1 reads SGDLS; CDR2 reads YYNGEE. V was cut by 4 bases and J by 0 bases, with 16 bases left in between. This CDR3 is built from 16 residues.

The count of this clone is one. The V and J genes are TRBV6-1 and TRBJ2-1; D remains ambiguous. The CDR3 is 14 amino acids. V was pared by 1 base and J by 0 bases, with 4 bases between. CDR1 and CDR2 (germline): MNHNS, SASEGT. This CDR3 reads CASSEGHSYNEQFF. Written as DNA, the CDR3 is TGTGCCAGCAGTGAAGGACACTCCTACAATGAGCAGTTCTTC.

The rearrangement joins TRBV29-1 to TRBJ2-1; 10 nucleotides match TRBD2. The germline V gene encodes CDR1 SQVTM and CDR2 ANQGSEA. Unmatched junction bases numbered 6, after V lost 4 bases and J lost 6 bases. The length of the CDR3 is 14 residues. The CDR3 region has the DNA TGCAGCGTTGCCGTGTTAGCGGGGGGCAATGAGCAGTTCTTC. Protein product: CSVAVLAGGNEQFF.

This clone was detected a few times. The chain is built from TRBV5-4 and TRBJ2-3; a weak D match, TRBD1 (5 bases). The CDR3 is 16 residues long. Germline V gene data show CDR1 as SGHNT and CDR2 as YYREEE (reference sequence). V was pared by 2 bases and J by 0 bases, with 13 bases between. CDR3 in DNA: TGTGCCAGCAGCTTACAATACCAGGGAAGCACAGATACGCAGTATTTT. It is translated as CASSLQYQGSTDTQYF.

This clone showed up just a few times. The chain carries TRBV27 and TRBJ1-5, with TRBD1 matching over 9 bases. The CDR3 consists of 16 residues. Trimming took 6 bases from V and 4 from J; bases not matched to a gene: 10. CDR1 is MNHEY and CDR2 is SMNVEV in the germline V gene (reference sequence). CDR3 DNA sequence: TGTGCCAGCAGCAACAGGGGGCGTGGAGGGAATCAGCCCCAGCATTTT. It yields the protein CASSNRGRGGNQPQHF.

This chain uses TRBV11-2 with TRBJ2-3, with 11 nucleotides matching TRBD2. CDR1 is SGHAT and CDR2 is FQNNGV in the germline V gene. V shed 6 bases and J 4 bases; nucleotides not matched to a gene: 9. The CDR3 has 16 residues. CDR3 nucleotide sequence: TGTGCCAGCAGACGCCTGACTAGCGGGGTGCCAGATACGCAGTATTTT. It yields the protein CASRRLTSGVPDTQYF. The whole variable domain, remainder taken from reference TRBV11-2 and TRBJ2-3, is EAGVAQSPRYKIIEKRQSVAFWCNPISGHATLYWYQQILGQGPKLLIQFQNNGVVDDSQLPKDRFSAERLKGVDSTLKIQPAKLEDSAVYLCASRRLTSGVPDTQYFGPGTRLTVL.

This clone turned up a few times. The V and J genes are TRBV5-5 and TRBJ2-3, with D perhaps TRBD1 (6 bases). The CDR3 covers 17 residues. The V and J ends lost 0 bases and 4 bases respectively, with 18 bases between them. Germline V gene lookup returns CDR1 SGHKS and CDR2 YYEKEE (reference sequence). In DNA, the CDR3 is TGTGCCAGCAGCTTGGTGGCAGGGGCGTCCGGGCCAGATACGCAGTATTTT. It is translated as CASSLVAGASGPDTQYF.

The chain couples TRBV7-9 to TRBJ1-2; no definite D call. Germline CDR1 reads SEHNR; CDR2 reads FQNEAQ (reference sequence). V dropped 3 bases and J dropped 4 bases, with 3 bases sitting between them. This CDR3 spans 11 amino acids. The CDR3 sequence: CASSFSYGYTF. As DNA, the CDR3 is TGTGCCAGCAGCTTTAGCTATGGCTACACCTTC.

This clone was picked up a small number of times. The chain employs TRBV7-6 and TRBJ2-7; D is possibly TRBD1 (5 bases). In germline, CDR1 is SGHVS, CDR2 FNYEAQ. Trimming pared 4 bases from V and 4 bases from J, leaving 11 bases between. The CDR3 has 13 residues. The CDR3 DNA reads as TGTGCCAGCAGCTCCCAGGGTCTGTACGAGCAGTACTTC. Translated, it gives CASSSQGLYEQYF.

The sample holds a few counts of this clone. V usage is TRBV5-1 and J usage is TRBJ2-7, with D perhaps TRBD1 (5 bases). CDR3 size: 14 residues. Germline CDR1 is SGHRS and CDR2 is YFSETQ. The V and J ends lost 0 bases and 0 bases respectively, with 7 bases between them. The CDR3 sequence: CASSLAGPSYEQYF. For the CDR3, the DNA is TGCGCCAGCAGCTTGGCAGGGCCCTCCTACGAGCAGTACTTC.

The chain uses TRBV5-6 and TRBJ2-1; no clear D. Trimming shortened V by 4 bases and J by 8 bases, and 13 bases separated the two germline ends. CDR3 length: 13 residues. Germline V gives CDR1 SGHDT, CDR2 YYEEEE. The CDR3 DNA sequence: TGTGCCAGCAGCCAAGACTCCGTGGATGAGCAGTTCTTC. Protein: CASSQDSVDEQFF.

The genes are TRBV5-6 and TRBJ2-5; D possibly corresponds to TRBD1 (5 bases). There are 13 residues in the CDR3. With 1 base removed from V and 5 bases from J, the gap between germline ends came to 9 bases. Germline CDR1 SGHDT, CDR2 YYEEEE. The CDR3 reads CASSLRGWETQYF. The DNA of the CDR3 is TGTGCCAGCAGCTTGAGGGGCTGGGAGACCCAGTACTTC.

CDR3 amino acids: CASSGTGRPNYGYTF. DNA for the CDR3: TGTGCCAGCAGCGGGACAGGGCGACCTAACTATGGCTACACCTTC. The rearrangement joins TRBV9 to TRBJ1-2, with 8 bases that match TRBD1. The CDR3 covers 15 residues. The germline CDR1 and CDR2 sequences are SGDLS and YYNGEE. V lost 3 bases to trimming and J lost 0 bases; unmatched junction nucleotides: 4.

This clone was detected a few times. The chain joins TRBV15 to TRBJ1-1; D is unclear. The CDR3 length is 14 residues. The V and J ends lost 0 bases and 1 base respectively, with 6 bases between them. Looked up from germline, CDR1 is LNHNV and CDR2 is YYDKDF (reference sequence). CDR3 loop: CATSREQRNTEAFF. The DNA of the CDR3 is TGTGCCACCAGCAGAGAACAGAGGAACACTGAAGCTTTCTTT.

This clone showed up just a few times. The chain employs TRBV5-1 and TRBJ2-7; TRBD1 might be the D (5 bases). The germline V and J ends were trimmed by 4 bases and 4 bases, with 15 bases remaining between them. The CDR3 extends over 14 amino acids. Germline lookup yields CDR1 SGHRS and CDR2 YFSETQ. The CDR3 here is CASSDVRVRYEQYF. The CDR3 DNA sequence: TGCGCCAGCAGCGACGTCAGGGTGAGATACGAGCAGTACTTC.

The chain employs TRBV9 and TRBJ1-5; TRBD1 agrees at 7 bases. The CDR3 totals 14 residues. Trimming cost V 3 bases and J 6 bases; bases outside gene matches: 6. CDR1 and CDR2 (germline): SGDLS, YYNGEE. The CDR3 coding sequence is TGTGCCAGCAGCGCTTCAGGGGGAAGTCAGCCCCAGCATTTT. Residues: CASSASGGSQPQHF.

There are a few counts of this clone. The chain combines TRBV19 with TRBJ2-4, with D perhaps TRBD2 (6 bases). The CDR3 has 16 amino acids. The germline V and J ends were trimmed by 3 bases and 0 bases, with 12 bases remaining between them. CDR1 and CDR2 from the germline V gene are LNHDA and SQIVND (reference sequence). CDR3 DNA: TGTGCCAGTAGTATTGTGGCGGGGCGAGCCAAAAACATTCAGTACTTC. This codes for CASSIVAGRAKNIQYF.

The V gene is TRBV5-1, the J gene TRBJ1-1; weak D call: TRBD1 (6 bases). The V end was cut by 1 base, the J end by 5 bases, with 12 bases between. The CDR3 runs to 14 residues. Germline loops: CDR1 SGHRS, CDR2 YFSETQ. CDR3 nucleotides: TGCGCCAGCAGCTTGCCCTCGACAGGTACTGAAGCTTTCTTT. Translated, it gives CASSLPSTGTEAFF.

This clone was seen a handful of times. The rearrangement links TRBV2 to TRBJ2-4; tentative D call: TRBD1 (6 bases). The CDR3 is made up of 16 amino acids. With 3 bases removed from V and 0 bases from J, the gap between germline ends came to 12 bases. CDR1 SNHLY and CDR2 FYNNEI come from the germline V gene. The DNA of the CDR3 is TGTGCCAGCAGTGAGTTAGGGACACTAGCCAAAAACATTCAGTACTTC. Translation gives CASSELGTLAKNIQYF.

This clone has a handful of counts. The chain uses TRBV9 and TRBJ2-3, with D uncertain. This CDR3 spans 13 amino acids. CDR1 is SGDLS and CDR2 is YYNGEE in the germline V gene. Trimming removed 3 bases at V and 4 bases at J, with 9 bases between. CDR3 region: CASSAYIADTQYF. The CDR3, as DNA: TGTGCCAGCAGCGCCTATATAGCAGATACGCAGTATTTT.

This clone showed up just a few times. The CDR3 is CAISDGAGEIHGYTF. The CDR3 bases are TGTGCCATCAGTGATGGTGCAGGGGAAATCCATGGCTACACCTTC. The J gene is TRBJ1-2, the V gene TRBV10-3; maybe TRBD1 (6 bases). CDR3 size: 15 residues. Trimming removed 3 bases at V and 6 bases at J, with 17 bases between. Germline V gives CDR1 ENHRY, CDR2 SYGVKD.

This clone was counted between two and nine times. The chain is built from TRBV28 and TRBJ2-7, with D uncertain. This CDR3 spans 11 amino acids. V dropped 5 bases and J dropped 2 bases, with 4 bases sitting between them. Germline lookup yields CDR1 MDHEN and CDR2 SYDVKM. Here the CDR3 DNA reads TGTGCCAGCAGTCTCGCCTACGAGCAGTACTTC. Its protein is CASSLAYEQYF.

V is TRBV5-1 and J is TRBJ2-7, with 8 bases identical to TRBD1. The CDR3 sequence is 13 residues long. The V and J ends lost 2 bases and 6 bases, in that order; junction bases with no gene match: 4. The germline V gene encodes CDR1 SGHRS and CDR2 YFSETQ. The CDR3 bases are TGCGCCAGCAGCTTTACAGGGGGTGGCGAGCAGTACTTC. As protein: CASSFTGGGEQYF.

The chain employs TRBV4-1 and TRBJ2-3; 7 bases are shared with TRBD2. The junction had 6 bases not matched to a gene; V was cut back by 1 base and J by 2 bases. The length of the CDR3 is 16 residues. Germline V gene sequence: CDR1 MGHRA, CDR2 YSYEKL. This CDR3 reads CASSQVRSGVTDTQYF. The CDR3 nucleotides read TGCGCCAGCAGCCAAGTGCGGAGCGGGGTCACAGATACGCAGTATTTT.

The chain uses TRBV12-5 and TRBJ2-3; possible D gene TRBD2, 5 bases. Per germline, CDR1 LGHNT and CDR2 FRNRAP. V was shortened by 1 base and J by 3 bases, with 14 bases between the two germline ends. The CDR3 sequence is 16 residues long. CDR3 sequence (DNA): TGTGCTAGTGGTTTGGGTAGTAGCGTGGGTACAGATACGCAGTATTTT. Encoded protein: CASGLGSSVGTDTQYF.

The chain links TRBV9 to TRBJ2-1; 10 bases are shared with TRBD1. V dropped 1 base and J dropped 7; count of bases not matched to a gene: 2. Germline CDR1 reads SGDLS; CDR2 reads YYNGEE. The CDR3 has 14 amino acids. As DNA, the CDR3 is TGTGCCAGCAGCGTAAGACAGGGGGCAAATGAGCAGTTCTTC. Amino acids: CASSVRQGANEQFF.